This entry lists 7 T cell receptor beta chains sequenced from one sample in a study of OX40 agonist ivuxolimab in advanced cancers. Some clones are missing from TCRdb's copy, which holds only in-frame ones; the method was immunoSEQ multiplex PCR. This sample has about 73,000 clones, with around 90% found just once. The material sequenced was CD4+ or CD8+ T cells sorted from blood, taken in a trial of the OX40 agonist ivuxolimab. All receptors derive from an adult with an advanced solid tumor such as melanoma, head and neck, liver or kidney cancer.

The CDR3 here is CASSFLTGGFSEQFF. The CDR3 bases are TGTGCCAGCAGCTTCTTAACAGGGGGATTCAGTGAGCAGTTCTTC. The genes are TRBV11-2 and TRBJ2-1; 8 nucleotides align to TRBD1. CDR1 is SGHAT and CDR2 is FQNNGV in the germline V gene. Unmatched junction bases numbered 10, after V lost 3 bases and J lost 9 bases. This CDR3 has 15 residues. Full variable domain (outside the CDR3, taken from reference TRBV11-2 and TRBJ2-1): EAGVAQSPRYKIIEKRQSVAFWCNPISGHATLYWYQQILGQGPKLLIQFQNNGVVDDSQLPKDRFSAERLKGVDSTLKIQPAKLEDSAVYLCASSFLTGGFSEQFFGPGTRLTVL.

The V gene is TRBV7-6, the J gene TRBJ1-6; weak D call: TRBD1 (6 bases). The V end was cut by 3 bases, the J end by 6 bases, with 15 bases between. CDR1 is SGHVS and CDR2 is FNYEAQ in the germline V gene. This CDR3 spans 16 amino acids. The CDR3 here is CASSFGGGRANSPLHF. The CDR3 nucleotides read TGTGCCAGCAGCTTTGGGGGGGGGCGAGCTAATTCACCCCTCCACTTT.

This chain uses TRBV5-6 with TRBJ2-7, with 9 bases matching TRBD1. This CDR3 has 14 residues. Trimming took 1 base from V and 5 from J; bases not matched to a gene: 4. Germline V gene sequence: CDR1 SGHDT, CDR2 YYEEEE. This CDR3 is CASSLWDRDHEQYF. CDR3 coding DNA: TGTGCCAGCAGCTTGTGGGACAGGGACCACGAGCAGTACTTC.

The rearrangement joins TRBV28 to TRBJ2-3, with TRBD2 matching 8 bases. V shed 2 bases and J 6 bases; nucleotides not matched to a gene: 4. Germline CDR1 and CDR2: MDHEN and SYDVKM. The CDR3 is 14 residues long. The CDR3 DNA reads TGTGCCAGCAGTTTAAGCGGGGGACCCGATACGCAGTATTTT. It encodes CASSLSGGPDTQYF.

This chain connects TRBV6-6 to TRBJ2-5; TRBD1 matches 8 bases. Germline CDR1 reads MNHNY; CDR2 reads SVGAGI (reference sequence). The V gene end was trimmed by 6 bases and the J gene end by 5 bases; junction bases not matched to a gene: 8. The CDR3 runs to 14 residues. The CDR3 coding sequence is TGTGCCAGCAGCCGAAGGCAGGGGGCGGAGACCCAGTACTTC. Protein product: CASSRRQGAETQYF.

The rearrangement joins TRBV4-1 to TRBJ1-5; D might be TRBD1 (5 bases). Trimming shortened V by 1 base and J by 2 bases, and 12 bases separated the two germline ends. Germline V gene sequence: CDR1 MGHRA, CDR2 YSYEKL. The CDR3 runs 16 residues. The CDR3 spells CASSQGDGGGNQPQHF. CDR3 in DNA: TGCGCCAGCAGCCAAGGCGACGGAGGGGGCAATCAGCCCCAGCATTTT.

The rearrangement uses TRBV6-5 and TRBJ2-3, with D possibly matching TRBD2 (5 bases). The CDR3 loop spans 13 amino acids. CDR1 is MNHEY, CDR2 SVGAGI, per germline. V was clipped by 6 bases and J by 2 bases, with 9 bases between them. The chain's CDR3 is CASRERITDTQYF. The CDR3 nucleotides are TGTGCCAGCAGGGAGCGGATCACAGATACGCAGTATTTT.